This TCR beta chain stems from a study of identifying expanded T cells in peripheral blood. As to this clone: The antigen is unknown.

During the collection period, no donor immune events like infections were recorded. Per germline, CDR1 MNHNS and CDR2 SASEGT. The CDR3 loop spans 14 amino acids. With V trimmed by 6 bases and J by 6 bases, 3 bases remained unmatched. Using immunoSEQ multiplex PCR, the repertoire was profiled, and TCRdb retains in-frame clones only, with some absent. The repertoire has about 81,000 clones, roughly 84% of them found once; the top ten carry around a fifth. Study results and limitations: Clone count variance between approximately two-week samples rose with total template count. Over approximately two and four weeks, about 17 and 20 clones changed, versus around 1.1 between replicates.

The rearrangement links TRBV6-1 to TRBJ2-2, with 11 bases that match TRBD2. The source material was blood. The receptor's source is a person aged 18 to 70 in good health. The CDR3 region is CASSLAGGSGELFF. For the CDR3, the DNA is TGTGCCAGCAGCCTAGCGGGAGGCTCCGGGGAGCTGTTTTTT.